This T cell receptor beta chain emerged from a study of persistence of HIV-infected CD4 T cells. The CDR3 loop spans 15 amino acids. Germline-derived CDR1 and CDR2 are SNHLY and FYNNEI. Trimming cost V 4 bases and J 6 bases; bases outside gene matches: 7. This clone was recorded once. Its target is not known. The libraries were made with immunoSEQ version 4 in survey mode. Assay used: immunoSEQ multiplex PCR; TCRdb lists only in-frame clones, some missing. Among around 7,500 clones listed, roughly two thirds were seen once. Cells were stimulated with CMV-infected fibroblast lysates at approximately 10 ug/mL. Sorting of responding CD4+ T cells relied on upregulated CD40 ligand together with CD69.

This clonotype was obtained from an adult man with HIV who was CMV-seropositive. V and J are TRBV2 and TRBJ2-2, with TRBD1 matching over 8 bases. The sequenced sample was CD4+ T cells sorted from PBMCs after roughly 19-hour stimulation, obtained from a patient who received antiretroviral therapy. CDR3 DNA sequence: TGTGCCAGCAGTGGGAGGCAGGGGGCAGCCGGGGAGCTGTTTTTT. The encoded protein is CASSGRQGAAGELFF.